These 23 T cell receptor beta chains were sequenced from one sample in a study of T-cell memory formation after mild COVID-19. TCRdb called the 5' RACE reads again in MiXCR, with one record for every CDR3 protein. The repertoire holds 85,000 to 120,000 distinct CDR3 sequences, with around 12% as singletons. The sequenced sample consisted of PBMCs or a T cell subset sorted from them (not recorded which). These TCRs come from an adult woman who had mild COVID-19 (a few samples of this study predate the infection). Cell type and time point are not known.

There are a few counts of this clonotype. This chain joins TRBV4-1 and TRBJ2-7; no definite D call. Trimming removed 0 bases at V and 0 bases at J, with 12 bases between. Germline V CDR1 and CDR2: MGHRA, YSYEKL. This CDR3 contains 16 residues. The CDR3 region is CASSQESAQISYEQYF. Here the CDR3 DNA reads TGCGCCAGCAGCCAAGAGTCCGCACAGATCTCCTACGAGCAGTACTTC.

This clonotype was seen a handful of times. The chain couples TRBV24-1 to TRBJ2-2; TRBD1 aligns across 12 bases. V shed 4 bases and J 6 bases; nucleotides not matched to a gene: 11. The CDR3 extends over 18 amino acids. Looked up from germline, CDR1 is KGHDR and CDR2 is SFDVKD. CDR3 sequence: CATSDPGTGGQEAGELFF. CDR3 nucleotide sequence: TGTGCCACCAGTGACCCTGGGACAGGGGGCCAGGAAGCCGGGGAGCTGTTTTTT.

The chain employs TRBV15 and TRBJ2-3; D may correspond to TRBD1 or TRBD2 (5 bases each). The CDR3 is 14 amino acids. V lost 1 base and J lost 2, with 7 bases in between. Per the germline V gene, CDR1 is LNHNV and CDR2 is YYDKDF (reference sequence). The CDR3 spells CATSRGGTTDTQYF. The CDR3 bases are TGTGCCACCAGCAGAGGGGGGACCACAGATACGCAGTATTTT.

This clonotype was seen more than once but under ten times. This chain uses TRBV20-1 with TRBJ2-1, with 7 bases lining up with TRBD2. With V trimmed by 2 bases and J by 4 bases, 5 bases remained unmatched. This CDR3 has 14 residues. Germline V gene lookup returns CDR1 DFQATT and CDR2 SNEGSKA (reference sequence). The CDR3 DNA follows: TGCAGTGCTAGAAGGCTAGCGGATTACAATGAGCAGTTCTTC. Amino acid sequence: CSARRLADYNEQFF.

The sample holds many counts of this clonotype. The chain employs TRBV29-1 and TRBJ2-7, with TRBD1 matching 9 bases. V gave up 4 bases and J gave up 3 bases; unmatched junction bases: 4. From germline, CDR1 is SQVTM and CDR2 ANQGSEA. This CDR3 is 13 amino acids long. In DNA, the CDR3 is TGCAGCGTTGGAGGGACAGGGAACTACGAGCAGTACTTC. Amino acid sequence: CSVGGTGNYEQYF.

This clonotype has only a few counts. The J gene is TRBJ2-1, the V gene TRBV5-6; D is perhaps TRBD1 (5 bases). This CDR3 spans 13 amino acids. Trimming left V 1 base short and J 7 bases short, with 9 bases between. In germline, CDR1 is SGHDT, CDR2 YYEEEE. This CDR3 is CASSLTGRNEQFF. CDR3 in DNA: TGTGCCAGCAGCTTGACAGGACGGAATGAGCAGTTCTTC.

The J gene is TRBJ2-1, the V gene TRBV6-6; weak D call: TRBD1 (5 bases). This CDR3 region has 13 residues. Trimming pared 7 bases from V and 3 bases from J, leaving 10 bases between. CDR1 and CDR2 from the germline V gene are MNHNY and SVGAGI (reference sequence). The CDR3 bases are TGTGCCAGCACCTCAAGGGGCTACAATGAGCAGTTCTTC. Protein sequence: CASTSRGYNEQFF.

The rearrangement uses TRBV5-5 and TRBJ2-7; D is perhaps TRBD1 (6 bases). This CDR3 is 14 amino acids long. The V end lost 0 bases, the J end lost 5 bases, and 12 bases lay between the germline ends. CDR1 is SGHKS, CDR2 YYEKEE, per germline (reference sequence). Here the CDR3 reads CASSLVQGVDEQYF. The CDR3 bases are TGTGCCAGCAGCTTGGTACAGGGCGTCGACGAGCAGTACTTC.

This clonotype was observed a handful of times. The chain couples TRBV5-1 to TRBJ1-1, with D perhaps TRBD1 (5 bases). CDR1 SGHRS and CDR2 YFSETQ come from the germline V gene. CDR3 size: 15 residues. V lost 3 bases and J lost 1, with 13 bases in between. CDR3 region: CASSSPSGGNTEAFF. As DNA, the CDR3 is TGCGCCAGCAGCTCCCCGTCGGGGGGGAACACTGAAGCTTTCTTT.

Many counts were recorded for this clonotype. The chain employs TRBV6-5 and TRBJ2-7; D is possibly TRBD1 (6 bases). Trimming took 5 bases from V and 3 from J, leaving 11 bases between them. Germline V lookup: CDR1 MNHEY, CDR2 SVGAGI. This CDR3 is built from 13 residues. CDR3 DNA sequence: TGTGCCAGCAGTGACACAGGGAACTACGAGCAGTACTTC. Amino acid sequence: CASSDTGNYEQYF.

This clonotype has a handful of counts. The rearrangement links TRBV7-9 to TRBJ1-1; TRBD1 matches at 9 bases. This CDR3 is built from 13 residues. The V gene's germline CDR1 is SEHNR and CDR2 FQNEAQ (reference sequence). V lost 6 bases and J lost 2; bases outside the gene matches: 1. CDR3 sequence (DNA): TGTGCCAGCAGGGGACAGGGAAACACTGAAGCTTTCTTT. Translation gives CASRGQGNTEAFF.

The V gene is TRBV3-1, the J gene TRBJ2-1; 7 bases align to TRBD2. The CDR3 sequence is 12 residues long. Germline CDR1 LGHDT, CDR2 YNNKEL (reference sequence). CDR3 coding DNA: TGTGCTGTCGCTTGGGGAGGGAATGAGCAGTTCTTC. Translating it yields CAVAWGGNEQFF.

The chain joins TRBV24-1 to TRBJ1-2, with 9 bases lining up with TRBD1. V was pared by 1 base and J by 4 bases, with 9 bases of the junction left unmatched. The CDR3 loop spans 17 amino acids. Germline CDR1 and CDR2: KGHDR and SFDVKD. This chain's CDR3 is CATSDFRPGQGIYGYTF. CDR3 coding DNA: TGTGCCACCAGTGATTTCCGACCGGGACAGGGTATCTATGGCTACACCTTC.

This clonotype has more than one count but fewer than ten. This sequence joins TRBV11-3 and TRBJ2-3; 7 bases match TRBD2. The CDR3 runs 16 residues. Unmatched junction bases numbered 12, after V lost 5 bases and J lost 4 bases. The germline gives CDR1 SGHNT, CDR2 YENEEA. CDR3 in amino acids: CASSTALGGPPDTQYF. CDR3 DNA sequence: TGTGCCAGCAGCACCGCTTTGGGAGGGCCCCCAGATACGCAGTATTTT.

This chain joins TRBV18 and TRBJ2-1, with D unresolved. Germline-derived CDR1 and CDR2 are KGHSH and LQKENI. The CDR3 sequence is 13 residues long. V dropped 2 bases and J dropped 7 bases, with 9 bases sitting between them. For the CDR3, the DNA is TGTGCCAGCTCACCAGGCTCAACGAATGAGCAGTTCTTC. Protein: CASSPGSTNEQFF.

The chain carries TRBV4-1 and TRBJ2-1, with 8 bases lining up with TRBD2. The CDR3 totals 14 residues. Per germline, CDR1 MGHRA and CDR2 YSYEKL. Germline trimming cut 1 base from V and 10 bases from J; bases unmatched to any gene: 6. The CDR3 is CASSQVQKREEQFF. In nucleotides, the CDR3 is TGCGCCAGCAGCCAAGTTCAGAAGCGGGAGGAGCAGTTCTTC.

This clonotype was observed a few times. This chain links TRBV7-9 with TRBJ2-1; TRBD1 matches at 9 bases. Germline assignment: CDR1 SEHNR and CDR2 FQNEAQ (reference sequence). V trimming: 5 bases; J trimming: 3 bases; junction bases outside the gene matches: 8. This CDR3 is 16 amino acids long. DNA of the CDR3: TGTGCCAGCAGCAACCGGGACAGGGACGGCTACAATGAGCAGTTCTTC. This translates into CASSNRDRDGYNEQFF.

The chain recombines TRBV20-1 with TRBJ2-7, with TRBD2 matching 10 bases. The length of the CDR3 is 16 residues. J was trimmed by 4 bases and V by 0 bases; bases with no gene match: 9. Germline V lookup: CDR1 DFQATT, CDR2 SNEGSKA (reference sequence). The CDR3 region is CSAREASGGAHYEQYF. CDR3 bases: TGCAGTGCTAGAGAGGCCAGCGGGGGGGCCCATTACGAGCAGTACTTC.

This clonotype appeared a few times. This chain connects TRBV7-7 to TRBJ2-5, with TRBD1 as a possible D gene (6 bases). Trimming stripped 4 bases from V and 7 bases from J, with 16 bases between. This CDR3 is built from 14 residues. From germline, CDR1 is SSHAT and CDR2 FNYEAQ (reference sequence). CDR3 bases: TGTGCCAGCAGCTCGCCGACAGGCAGGGGGACCCAGTACTTC. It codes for CASSSPTGRGTQYF.

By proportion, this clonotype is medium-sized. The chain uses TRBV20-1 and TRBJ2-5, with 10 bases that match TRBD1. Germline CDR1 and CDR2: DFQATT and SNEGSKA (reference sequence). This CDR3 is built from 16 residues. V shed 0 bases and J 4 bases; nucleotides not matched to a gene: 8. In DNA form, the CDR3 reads TGCAGTGCTAGAGATCCCGGGACAGGGGACGCAGAGACCCAGTACTTC. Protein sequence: CSARDPGTGDAETQYF.

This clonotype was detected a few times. The CDR3 protein is CASSLYTNYEQYF. The CDR3 bases are TGTGCCAGCAGCCTGTACACCAACTACGAGCAGTACTTC. The chain employs TRBV7-3 and TRBJ2-7; D ambiguous. This CDR3 contains 13 residues. The V end was cut by 5 bases, the J end by 3 bases, with 11 bases between. Germline V gene data show CDR1 as SGHTA and CDR2 as FQGTGA. Drawing the rest from reference TRBV7-3 and TRBJ2-7, the complete variable domain is GAGVSQTPSNKVTEKGKYVELRCDPISGHTALYWYRQSLGQGPEFLIYFQGTGAADDSGLPNDRFFAVRPEGSVSTLKIQRTERGDSAVYLCASSLYTNYEQYFGPGTRLTVT.

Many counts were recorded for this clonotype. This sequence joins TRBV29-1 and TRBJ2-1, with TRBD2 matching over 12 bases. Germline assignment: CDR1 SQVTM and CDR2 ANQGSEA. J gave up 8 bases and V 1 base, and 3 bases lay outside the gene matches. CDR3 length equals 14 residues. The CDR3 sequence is CSVEGTSGIDEQFF. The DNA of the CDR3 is TGCAGCGTTGAAGGGACTAGCGGGATAGATGAGCAGTTCTTC.

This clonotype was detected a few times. The CDR3 spells CSARDPGTGFPSSYEQYF. The CDR3 nucleotides read TGCAGTGCTAGAGATCCGGGGACAGGATTCCCCTCCTCCTACGAGCAGTACTTC. V gene TRBV20-1 combines with J gene TRBJ2-7; 8 nucleotides match TRBD1. Germline V gene lookup returns CDR1 DFQATT and CDR2 SNEGSKA (reference sequence). This CDR3 has 18 residues. Trimming cost V 0 bases and J 0 bases; bases outside gene matches: 13.